This T cell receptor beta chain emerged from a study of CD8+ T cells in alopecia areata (dated by TCRdb to between 2017 and 2018). As for the study more broadly: The treated patients, all with moderate-to-severe alopecia areata, were enrolled in an open-label pilot trial of oral tofacitinib given at 5 to 10 mg twice daily. Tofacitinib was given for 6 to 18 months, followed by 6 months of follow-up off drug to assess delayed response and recurrence. High-throughput TCRbeta sequencing was used to examine T cell clonal expansion in alopecia areata in both the C3H/HeJ mouse model and human patients. On the human side, TCRbeta sequencing was run on scalp tissue and on sorted CD4+ and CD8+ peripheral blood T cells from healthy controls and from alopecia areata patients with either patchy or totalis/universalis disease. Biopsies were taken from tofacitinib-treated patients at baseline and at 4 and 24 weeks of treatment, and a later scalp biopsy was taken in several of the tofacitinib-treated patients. Scalp clonality was compared across normal scalp (n=4), patchy alopecia areata scalp (n=8), and alopecia totalis/universalis scalp (n=8). The RNA source kit depended on sample type: the PAXgene miRNA kit for fixed scalp, the miRNeasy kit for PBMCs, and the RNeasy kit for mouse skin. TCRbeta CDR3 regions were amplified by immunoSEQ multiplex PCR using 35 Vbeta forward and 13 Jbeta reverse primers. Study-wide findings and limitations: Higher clonality and more expanded CD8+ clones were observed in lesional scalp than in normal scalp, particularly in alopecia totalis/universalis, a finding suggestive of antigenic drive. Resident alphabeta T cells in normal human skin are also sequenced, complicating scalp TCR repertoire analysis, unlike mouse skin dominated by gammadelta T cells. Shared TCR sequences between patients were less evident than in mice, which may be partly attributable to HLA diversity in the patient population.

CDR3 length: 16 amino acids, cysteine to phenylalanine. Kept here is only the CDR3 DNA, which spans 48 bases and is read in frame from base 1. According to the germline V gene, CDR1 reads MNHEY and CDR2 reads SVGAGI. V sheds 4 bases and J sheds 6 bases, leaving 21 bases between their ends. Per the publication, the time point label means: baseline before oral tofacitinib. Lesional scalp punch biopsies and peripheral blood were collected from alopecia areata patients. Human scalp biopsies were immediately fixed in PAXgene tissue containers. Turning to this clone: Its recognized antigen is unknown. No much larger clonotype is one base removed from it; base qualities were not supplied.

Library method: the immunoSEQ multiplex PCR assay. For TCR sequencing, RNA was extracted from every sample and reverse transcribed into cDNA to serve as template. First-strand cDNA was synthesized using SuperScript III with a 2:1 mix of oligo-dT and random hexamers. A synthetic immune receptor repertoire was used to measure amplification bias, and any remaining bias was corrected computationally. Per the original workflow: Raw reads were preprocessed to remove errors, and CDR3 was defined by IMGT conventions from the conserved cysteine to phenylalanine. Clonality was calculated as 1 minus Shannon entropy normalized by log2 of the number of productive unique TCRs. CD4 or CD8 identity of scalp clones was inferred by cross-referencing scalp TCRbeta sequences with sorted blood CD4 and CD8 repertoires. TCRdb provides this immuneACCESS table in a form limited to in-frame rearrangements. Some clones are lacking; in checked studies, under half of them reflect an unresolved V gene, and why the rest are absent is not known. V and J calls and clone size come straight from that table; D and trimming were deduced from the DNA. This sample comprises about 11,000 clones, roughly 56% of them detected only once. About 8.1% of the sample lies in the top ten.

Sample: skin, taken at week 0. This sequence was found in a human donor with alopecia areata. The rearranged segments are TRBV6-5 and TRBJ1-1, and possibly TRBD1, on 5 matching bases. In nucleotide form, the sequence is TGTGCCAGCAGTTTAGATATCCGGGACTCCATCTCTGAAGCTTTCTTT. This is translated as CASSLDIRDSISEAFF.